This T cell receptor beta chain was observed in a study of blood T cell repertoires in COVID-19. Across the whole study: The United States, Italy and Spain provided the acute and convalescent COVID-19 samples. Sources were T cells, B-cell-depleted T cells, or PBMCs; the material itself was cDNA or gDNA.

This CDR3 contains 11 residues. Trimming left V 8 bases short and J 5 bases short, with 10 bases between. CDR1 SGHAT and CDR2 FQDESV come from the germline V gene (reference sequence). Original analysis: It was from reference gene primer amplification that nucleated cell counts were estimated. The method was immunoSEQ multiplex PCR; TCRdb's version includes in-frame clones alone and lacks a portion of them. V and J calls plus clone size are reproduced from that table; the DNA served to infer D and trimming. The table lists some 210,000 clones, more than 70% of them singletons. This chain uses TRBV11-1 with TRBJ2-7; maybe TRBD2 (5 bases). Material for sequencing was peripheral blood. The TCR sequence derives from a man aged 50 to 59 with active or convalescent COVID-19. Here the CDR3 DNA reads TGTGCCAGCGAGGGCGAAAACGAGCAGTACTTC. Translated: CASEGENEQYF.